Described below is a single T cell receptor beta chain sequence and its context. This specimen comes from a study of blood T cell repertoires in COVID-19. Trimming cost V 2 bases and J 4 bases; bases outside gene matches: 3. CDR1 MNHEY and CDR2 SVGAGI come from the germline V gene. CDR3 length equals 15 residues. Sequenced by immunoSEQ multiplex PCR; TCRdb stores in-frame clones only, minus some. This table holds around 110,000 clones, 90% found once. Sequenced: peripheral blood. The TCR was taken from a human donor with active COVID-19. The donor label of this sample is uncertain. This chain connects TRBV6-5 to TRBJ1-1; 11 bases agree with TRBD1. The CDR3 region has the DNA TGTGCCAGCAGTTACCGGACAGGGGGCGTCACTGAAGCTTTCTTT. Its protein is CASSYRTGGVTEAFF.